The source of this T cell receptor beta chain is a study of blood T cell repertoires in COVID-19 (dated by TCRdb to the early 2020s). General notes on the study: The collaborator samples originated in the United States, Italy and Spain and spanned the acute and convalescent phases of COVID-19. The prospective study material was composed of cDNA or gDNA derived from T cells, B-cell-depleted T cells, or PBMCs. Deeply sampled blood TCRbeta repertoires from subjects exposed to, actively infected with, or recovered from COVID-19 were included in the dataset. The repertoires were made available in a free public database intended to serve as a resource for research on the immune response to SARS-CoV-2. Samples were obtained from the ongoing ImmuneRACE study (first 160 participants) and from some 1,200 subjects provided by 6 global collaborators. Nearly every sample came with metadata listing a de-identified subject ID, COVID-19 status, age in years and sex. HLA class I and class II types, where available, came from metadata supplied by the sample provider rather than from assay-based typing.

In the case of this clone: Its antigen remains unidentified. One base away there is no much larger clone; base qualities are not given.

Overall study results and their limits: Clinical and demographic metadata were provided uncurated, with the amount varying by source and participant.

The collaborating institutions used their own protocols to collect whole blood in K2EDTA tubes. For TCRbeta analysis, collaborators shipped samples as frozen whole blood, isolated PBMCs, or DNA extracted from either of those sample types. TCRbeta CDR3 regions were amplified from genomic DNA using the immunoSEQ Assay, a bias-controlled multiplex PCR. Per the source publication's procedure: Nucleated cell counts per sample were estimated from amplification of reference gene primers within the assay. To quantify the absolute abundance of each unique TCRbeta CDR3 rearrangement, sequence reads were collapsed and filtered. For each sample, productive Simpson clonality was calculated as the square root of Simpson's diversity index over productive rearrangements. TCRdb's version of the immuneACCESS table is confined to in-frame rearrangements and falls short of the full clone set. An unresolved V gene accounts for under half of the shortfall where checked; the remainder is of unknown origin. Clonal size and the V and J genes are those of that table, whereas D and trimming came from the DNA. The sample profile shows about 72,000 clones; around 84% of them were found once. The top ten hold roughly a tenth of the sample.

The sample comprised peripheral blood. This receptor was taken from a man between 70 and 80 years old with active or convalescent COVID-19.

The CDR3 sequence is CASSPEIGSGNTIYF. At the DNA level, the sequence is TGTGCCAGCTCACCAGAGATCGGGTCTGGAAACACCATATATTTT. In this chain, TRBV18 is recombined with TRBJ1-3, with no reliable assignment of the D segment. Cut back by 2 bases and 1 base, the V and J ends lie 9 bases apart. Taken from cysteine to phenylalanine, the CDR3 has 15 residues. Only the CDR3 DNA stays, 45 bases, in frame from base 1. From the germline V gene, CDR1 is KGHSH and CDR2 is LQKENI.